This is a list of T cell receptor beta chains from one sample in a study of shared clonotypes between healthy human individuals. The table came from immunoSEQ multiplex PCR; TCRdb's copy has only in-frame clones and leaves some out. This repertoire shows fewer than 1.6 million clones, about 98.5% found once; its top ten account for 0.3% to 0.45%. Sequencing used naive CD4+ T cells sorted from blood. These receptors originate from a man younger than 40 in good health. Both conserved end residues are part of each CDR3. Fields, in order: CDR3 protein, CDR3 DNA, V gene, clone size, CDR3 length, D gene, J gene. A D gene is named only where the DNA matches it firmly. Clone size is given for some rows only: seen once, a few or many times, or a class if the clone is expanded.

CDR3 protein: CASSPRGVGVYEQYF
CDR3 DNA: TGTGCCAGCTCACCACGTGGGGTTGGGGTCTACGAGCAGTACTTC
V gene: TRBV18
clone size: -
CDR3 length: 15
D gene: -
J gene: TRBJ2-7

CDR3 protein: CASSIDGTGELFF
CDR3 DNA: TGTGCCAGTAGTATAGATGGAACCGGGGAGCTGTTTTTT
V gene: TRBV19
clone size: -
CDR3 length: 13
D gene: -
J gene: TRBJ2-2

CDR3 protein: CASKTTLTRDEQFF
CDR3 DNA: TGTGCCAGCAAAACCACCCTCACACGGGATGAGCAGTTCTTC
V gene: TRBV28
clone size: -
CDR3 length: 14
D gene: -
J gene: TRBJ2-1

CDR3 protein: CASSLDSGRGAYEQYF
CDR3 DNA: TGTGCCAGCAGCTTAGATTCCGGCAGGGGTGCCTACGAGCAGTACTTC
V gene: TRBV11-3
clone size: -
CDR3 length: 16
D gene: -
J gene: TRBJ2-7

CDR3 protein: CASSQGAGMVRGTEAFF
CDR3 DNA: TGCGCCAGCAGCCAAGGTGCAGGGATGGTTCGGGGCACTGAAGCTTTCTTT
V gene: TRBV4-3
clone size: -
CDR3 length: 17
D gene: -
J gene: TRBJ1-1

CDR3 protein: CASSRLQGYEQYF
CDR3 DNA: TGTGCCAGCAGCCGACTCCAGGGATACGAGCAGTACTTC
V gene: TRBV7-2
clone size: -
CDR3 length: 13
D gene: -
J gene: TRBJ2-7

CDR3 protein: CAWSGGPSSGNTIYF
CDR3 DNA: TGTGCCTGGAGTGGTGGTCCAAGCTCTGGAAACACCATATATTTT
V gene: TRBV30
clone size: -
CDR3 length: 15
D gene: -
J gene: TRBJ1-3

CDR3 protein: CATSSPRVSVWAQYF
CDR3 DNA: TGTGCCACCAGCAGCCCGAGGGTTTCGGTTTGGGCCCAGTACTTC
V gene: TRBV15
clone size: -
CDR3 length: 15
D gene: -
J gene: TRBJ2-5

CDR3 protein: CASSQEGSDQPQHF
CDR3 DNA: TGCGCCAGCAGCCAAGAGGGGAGCGATCAGCCCCAGCATTTT
V gene: TRBV4-1
clone size: -
CDR3 length: 14
D gene: -
J gene: TRBJ1-5

CDR3 protein: CSARTIDEQFF
CDR3 DNA: TGCAGTGCGCGAACTATAGATGAGCAGTTCTTC
V gene: TRBV20-1
clone size: -
CDR3 length: 11
D gene: -
J gene: TRBJ2-1

CDR3 protein: CASSLNRLAGANTGELFF
CDR3 DNA: TGTGCCAGCAGCTTAAATCGGCTAGCGGGAGCGAACACCGGGGAGCTGTTTTTT
V gene: TRBV7-7
clone size: -
CDR3 length: 18
D gene: TRBD2
J gene: TRBJ2-2

CDR3 protein: CASSPIGTARSYEQYF
CDR3 DNA: TGTGCCAGCTCACCGATCGGGACTGCACGCTCCTACGAGCAGTACTTC
V gene: TRBV18
clone size: -
CDR3 length: 16
D gene: -
J gene: TRBJ2-7

CDR3 protein: CASSRERTGQTYNEQFF
CDR3 DNA: TGCGCCAGCAGCCGCGAACGGACAGGGCAGACCTACAATGAGCAGTTCTTC
V gene: TRBV4-1
clone size: -
CDR3 length: 17
D gene: TRBD1
J gene: TRBJ2-1

CDR3 protein: CATSRDSFYEQYF
CDR3 DNA: TGTGCCACCAGCAGAGATAGCTTCTACGAGCAGTACTTC
V gene: TRBV15
clone size: -
CDR3 length: 13
D gene: -
J gene: TRBJ2-7

CDR3 protein: CASSLARGLANTGELFF
CDR3 DNA: TGCGCCAGCAGCTTGGCGCGGGGACTCGCGAACACCGGGGAGCTGTTTTTT
V gene: TRBV5-1
clone size: -
CDR3 length: 17
D gene: -
J gene: TRBJ2-2

CDR3 protein: CASSSGGGTEAFF
CDR3 DNA: TGCGCCAGCAGCTCCGGGGGCGGCACTGAAGCTTTCTTT
V gene: TRBV5-1
clone size: once
CDR3 length: 13
D gene: -
J gene: TRBJ1-1

CDR3 protein: CASSLGLEMDWYGYTF
CDR3 DNA: TGTGCCAGCTCCCTTGGGCTGGAGATGGATTGGTATGGCTACACCTTC
V gene: TRBV18
clone size: -
CDR3 length: 16
D gene: -
J gene: TRBJ1-2

CDR3 protein: CASSPTDYGGDTQYF
CDR3 DNA: TGTGCCAGCAGTCCGACGGACTACGGGGGAGATACGCAGTATTTT
V gene: TRBV27
clone size: once
CDR3 length: 15
D gene: -
J gene: TRBJ2-3

CDR3 protein: CASSFLHRVAGSYNEQFF
CDR3 DNA: TGTGCCAGCAGCTTCCTTCACAGGGTGGCGGGATCCTACAATGAGCAGTTCTTC
V gene: TRBV7-9
clone size: -
CDR3 length: 18
D gene: -
J gene: TRBJ2-1

CDR3 protein: CASSYGTAIDTQYF
CDR3 DNA: TGTGCCAGCAGTTACGGGACAGCTATAGATACGCAGTATTTT
V gene: TRBV6-5
clone size: -
CDR3 length: 14
D gene: TRBD1
J gene: TRBJ2-3

CDR3 protein: CASSHSGRGGEQYF
CDR3 DNA: TGTGCCAGCAGCCATAGCGGGAGGGGTGGCGAGCAGTACTTC
V gene: TRBV7-9
clone size: -
CDR3 length: 14
D gene: TRBD2
J gene: TRBJ2-7

CDR3 protein: CASSHTDSRSNQPQHF
CDR3 DNA: TGTGCCAGCAGCCACACTGACAGTCGGAGCAATCAGCCCCAGCATTTT
V gene: TRBV5-5
clone size: -
CDR3 length: 16
D gene: -
J gene: TRBJ1-5

CDR3 protein: CASSLMGLQETQYF
CDR3 DNA: TGCGCCAGCAGCTTGATGGGGCTCCAAGAGACCCAGTACTTC
V gene: TRBV5-1
clone size: -
CDR3 length: 14
D gene: -
J gene: TRBJ2-5

CDR3 protein: CASRATLLAQHF
CDR3 DNA: TGTGCCAGCAGAGCGACGTTGTTGGCCCAGCATTTT
V gene: TRBV6-1
clone size: -
CDR3 length: 12
D gene: -
J gene: TRBJ1-5

CDR3 protein: CASSLEGTDQETQYF
CDR3 DNA: TGCGCCAGCAGCTTGGAAGGGACAGACCAAGAGACCCAGTACTTC
V gene: TRBV5-1
clone size: -
CDR3 length: 15
D gene: TRBD1
J gene: TRBJ2-5

CDR3 protein: CASSRTSYTGELFF
CDR3 DNA: TGTGCCAGCAGCCGGACTAGTTACACCGGGGAGCTGTTTTTT
V gene: TRBV7-3
clone size: once
CDR3 length: 14
D gene: TRBD2
J gene: TRBJ2-2

CDR3 protein: CASSRAGLYGYTF
CDR3 DNA: TGTGCCAGCAGCCGCGCGGGGCTTTATGGCTACACCTTC
V gene: TRBV6-5
clone size: once
CDR3 length: 13
D gene: -
J gene: TRBJ1-2

CDR3 protein: CASSLAFDTQYF
CDR3 DNA: TGCGCCAGCAGCTTGGCCTTTGATACGCAGTATTTT
V gene: TRBV5-1
clone size: -
CDR3 length: 12
D gene: -
J gene: TRBJ2-3

CDR3 protein: CASKGGVHYEQYF
CDR3 DNA: TGTGCCAGCAAGGGAGGCGTCCACTACGAGCAGTACTTC
V gene: TRBV2
clone size: -
CDR3 length: 13
D gene: -
J gene: TRBJ2-7

CDR3 protein: CASSLTGVTDTQYF
CDR3 DNA: TGTGCCAGCAGTCTTACGGGAGTTACAGATACGCAGTATTTT
V gene: TRBV2
clone size: -
CDR3 length: 14
D gene: -
J gene: TRBJ2-3

CDR3 protein: CASSITTGGGNEKLFF
CDR3 DNA: TGTGCCAGCAGTATAACAACAGGGGGGGGTAATGAAAAACTGTTTTTT
V gene: TRBV27
clone size: -
CDR3 length: 16
D gene: TRBD1
J gene: TRBJ1-4